The entry below gives a single T cell receptor beta chain sequence along with its context. As yet, its antigen is unknown. Study processing details: A productive frequency of 2.59 x 10-5 was the lowest detectable. Here immunoSEQ multiplex PCR was the method, and the copy in TCRdb shows in-frame clones only, minus some. V and J calls and clone size are those listed in that table; D and trimming were worked out from the DNA. The data show around 28,000 clones, with around 80% seen just once and around 1% held by the top ten. V lost 4 bases to trimming and J lost 2 bases, with 12 bases between them. CDR1 and CDR2 (germline): LNHDA, SQIVND (reference sequence). The length of the CDR3 is 15 residues. This sample is drawn from a study of STAT5B mutations in CD4+ large granular lymphocyte leukemia. Study-level results: Top patient clones used TRBV06 genes more often: 8/27 versus 2/35 in controls.

Controls came from buffy coats of healthy blood donors. Material: CD4+ T cells from blood buffy coats. This clonotype originated in a human donor in good health. This chain uses TRBV19 with TRBJ1-5; perhaps TRBD1 as D (5 bases). Here the CDR3 reads CASSTQEGGNQPQHF. As DNA, the CDR3 is TGTGCCAGTAGTACCCAAGAAGGGGGCAATCAGCCCCAGCATTTT.